These 27 T cell receptor beta chains were sequenced from one sample in a study of T and B cells in COVID-19 patients. Each TRB amplification used about 250-550 ng of genomic DNA from blood. Multiplex PCR with BIOMED2 TRB-A/B primer pools amplified TRB rearrangements. TCRdb itself ran the multiplex PCR reads through MiXCR, one entry per CDR3 protein. The table lists about 15,000 distinct CDR3 sequences, 28% of them singletons. The specimen was blood. The source is a human donor who had recovered from COVID-19.

This clonotype was detected a few times. This chain joins TRBV6-5 and TRBJ1-2; the match to TRBD1 covers 12 bases. This CDR3 is 16 amino acids long. Germline V CDR1 and CDR2: MNHEY, SVGAGI. The ends lost 6 bases at V and 8 bases at J; junction bases unmatched: 13. CDR3: CASSDGDRGHLGGYTF. CDR3 bases: TGTGCCAGCAGCGACGGGGACAGGGGGCATTTAGGAGGCTACACCTTC.

The chain combines TRBV19 with TRBJ2-1, with TRBD2 matching 11 bases. The V segment lost 5 bases and the J segment 9 bases; nucleotides outside the gene matches: 6. CDR3 length: 14 residues. CDR1 and CDR2 from the germline V gene are LNHDA and SQIVND (reference sequence). CDR3 in DNA: TGTGCCAGTAGTGACTTAGCGGGGGGGGGTGAGCAGTTCTTC. It yields the protein CASSDLAGGGEQFF.

This clonotype showed up just a few times. This chain joins TRBV6-4 and TRBJ2-3; 10 bases match TRBD2. Germline trimming cut 3 bases from V and 4 bases from J; bases unmatched to any gene: 4. The V gene's germline CDR1 is MRHNA and CDR2 SNTAGT. The CDR3 extends over 15 amino acids. The DNA for the CDR3 is TGTGCCAGCAGTGAAGTAGCGGGGGGCGCAGATACGCAGTATTTT. Its translation is CASSEVAGGADTQYF.

The chain joins TRBV20-1 to TRBJ2-5, with D maybe TRBD1 (5 bases). Germline CDR1 is DFQATT and CDR2 is SNEGSKA (reference sequence). V was clipped by 3 bases and J by 2 bases, with 13 bases between them. The CDR3 spans 14 residues. CDR3 amino acids: CSASWGRTQETQYF. The CDR3 DNA reads TGCAGTGCTAGCTGGGGCCGAACTCAAGAGACCCAGTACTTC.

This clonotype was observed a few times. The chain employs TRBV7-2 and TRBJ2-7, with D possibly being TRBD1 (6 bases). Trimming cost V 1 base and J 6 bases, with 22 bases left between them. This CDR3 is built from 17 residues. Germline V gene sequence: CDR1 SGHTA, CDR2 FQGNSA. The CDR3 protein is CASSLGYTGPFISEQYF. The CDR3 region has the DNA TGTGCCAGCAGCTTAGGATACACAGGGCCTTTCATCAGCGAGCAGTACTTC.

In this sample, this clonotype turned up a few times. The chain employs TRBV27 and TRBJ2-7; D is tentatively TRBD1 or TRBD2 (5 bases each). This CDR3 spans 14 amino acids. Germline CDR1 reads MNHEY; CDR2 reads SMNVEV (reference sequence). V was pared by 11 bases and J by 1 base, with 18 bases between. The CDR3 DNA reads TGTGCCCGAATACCGGGACGCCGGTCCTACGAGCAGTACTTC. This encodes CARIPGRRSYEQYF.

Regarding this clonotype: A much bigger clone sits one base away, suggesting this may be a read error. The V and J genes are TRBV6-5 and TRBJ2-7; D remains unclear. Deletions cut 5 bases from V and 7 bases from J, with 9 bases between. This CDR3 comprises 11 residues. Per the germline V gene, CDR1 is MNHEY and CDR2 is SVGAGI. DNA of the CDR3: TGTGCCAGCAGTGAGTCTGGGGAGCAGTACTTC. Protein product: CASSESGEQYF.

CDR3: CASSEQGVEKLFF. The CDR3 bases are TGCGCCAGCAGTGAACAGGGTGTTGAAAAACTGTTTTTT. The V and J genes are TRBV10-1 and TRBJ1-4, with a tentative D call TRBD1 (6 bases). Trimming shortened V by 3 bases and J by 7 bases, and 9 bases separated the two germline ends. Per the germline V gene, CDR1 is WNHNN and CDR2 is SYGVQD (reference sequence). The CDR3 loop spans 13 amino acids.

This chain connects TRBV19 to TRBJ2-7; possible D gene TRBD2, 6 bases. The CDR3 has 15 residues. Germline CDR1 reads LNHDA; CDR2 reads SQIVND (reference sequence). V lost 3 bases and J 3 bases, leaving 15 bases between the germline ends. CDR3 sequence reads: CASSIRGKQFYEQYF. The CDR3 DNA sequence: TGTGCCAGTAGTATTCGCGGGAAACAGTTCTACGAGCAGTACTTC. The full variable domain, rest sourced from reference TRBV19 and TRBJ2-7, is DGGITQSPKYLFRKEGQNVTLSCEQNLNHDAMYWYRQDPGQGLRLIYYSQIVNDFQKGDIAEGYSVSREKKESFPLTVTSAQKNPTAFYLCASSIRGKQFYEQYFGPGTRLTVT.

This clonotype was detected a few times. The genes are TRBV24-1 and TRBJ1-2, with 9 positions matching TRBD1. The CDR3 consists of 15 residues. CDR1 and CDR2 (germline): KGHDR, SFDVKD. The V gene end was trimmed by 5 bases and the J gene end by 3 bases; junction bases not matched to a gene: 6. DNA of the CDR3: TGTGCCACCAGTGCCCCGGGACAGGGCGACTATGGCTACACCTTC. This encodes CATSAPGQGDYGYTF.

V usage is TRBV7-2 and J usage is TRBJ1-6; 7 nucleotides align to TRBD1. Germline values: CDR1 SGHTA, CDR2 FQGNSA. This CDR3 region has 16 residues. V trimming: 3 bases; J trimming: 6 bases; junction bases outside the gene matches: 8. The CDR3 is CASSFLGTAVNSPLHF. In DNA, the CDR3 is TGTGCCAGCAGCTTTCTGGGGACAGCGGTTAATTCACCCCTCCACTTT.

This clonotype occurred a few times. The chain recombines TRBV20-1 with TRBJ2-3; D is ambiguous. V was trimmed by 0 bases and J by 6 bases, leaving 16 bases between them. Germline V lookup: CDR1 DFQATT, CDR2 SNEGSKA (reference sequence). There are 15 residues in the CDR3. The CDR3 DNA is TGCAGTGCTAGAGATCTCTTGGTCACGGCGGATACGCAGTATTTT. Protein: CSARDLLVTADTQYF.

CDR3 in amino acids: CASRFGGGANIQYF. The CDR3 bases are TGTGCCAGCAGATTCGGGGGGGGCGCAAACATTCAGTACTTC. The chain is built from TRBV6-2 or TRBV6-3 and TRBJ2-4, with 8 bases lining up with TRBD2. The trim removed 6 bases at V and 6 bases at J, leaving 7 bases unmatched. Germline V gene lookup returns CDR1 MNHEY and CDR2 SVGEGT. This CDR3 region has 14 residues.

In this sample, this clonotype turned up a few times. This chain connects TRBV20-1 to TRBJ2-3; 10 positions agree with TRBD2. Germline trimming cut 0 bases from V and 7 bases from J; bases unmatched to any gene: 13. The CDR3 has 17 residues. Germline V CDR1 and CDR2: DFQATT, SNEGSKA (reference sequence). The CDR3 sequence: CSARELRSGGAINTQYF. CDR3 sequence (DNA): TGCAGTGCTAGAGAGCTACGCAGCGGGGGGGCGATAAATACGCAGTATTTT.

The gene calls are TRBV12-3 or TRBV12-4 and TRBJ2-3; 10 bases are a match to TRBD2. The CDR3 extends over 15 amino acids. J lost 5 bases, V lost 5 bases, and 7 bases had no gene match. Here the CDR3 DNA reads TGTGCCAGCAGTCCTAGCGGGGGCGGGGGAGATACGCAGTATTTT. Its protein is CASSPSGGGGDTQYF.

The V gene is TRBV18, the J gene TRBJ2-3, with TRBD2 matching 14 bases. The V and J ends lost 4 bases and 4 bases, in that order; junction bases with no gene match: 4. The CDR3 runs to 16 residues. Germline V gives CDR1 KGHSH, CDR2 LQKENI. The CDR3 bases are TGTGCCAGCTCACTTGGACTAGCGGGGGGCCCAGATACGCAGTATTTT. Amino acids: CASSLGLAGGPDTQYF.

This clonotype appeared many times. The chain couples TRBV27 to TRBJ1-1; no firm D call. The germline V gene has CDR1 MNHEY and CDR2 SMNVEV (reference sequence). The V end lost 5 bases, the J end lost 1 base, and 5 bases lay between the germline ends. The CDR3 spans 12 residues. CDR3 loop: CASSNRNTEAFF. The DNA of the CDR3 is TGTGCCAGCAGTAACCGGAACACTGAAGCTTTCTTT.

Relative to its sample, this clonotype is medium-sized. The chain carries TRBV15 and TRBJ2-3; the D is unclear. Germline V CDR1 and CDR2: LNHNV, YYDKDF (reference sequence). The CDR3 covers 14 residues. The V end lost 5 bases, the J end lost 3 bases, and 12 bases lay between the germline ends. CDR3 nucleotides: TGTGCCACCAGCGGGCGAGTTTGGACAGATACGCAGTATTTT. Translation gives CATSGRVWTDTQYF. Full variable domain (remainder filled in from reference TRBV15 and TRBJ2-3): DAMVIQNPRYQVTQFGKPVTLSCSQTLNHNVMYWYQQKSSQAPKLLFHYYDKDFNNEADTPDNFQSRRPNTSFCFLDIRSPGLGDTAMYLCATSGRVWTDTQYFGPGTRLTVL.

This clonotype occurred a few times. The chain recombines TRBV6-5 with TRBJ2-7; 10 bases line up with TRBD1. The J segment lost 5 bases and the V segment lost 4 bases, leaving 8 bases of the junction unmatched. The CDR3 length is 15 residues. CDR1 and CDR2 (germline): MNHEY, SVGAGI. The CDR3 protein is CASSSPGQGTNEQYF. The CDR3 nucleotides are TGTGCCAGCAGTTCCCCGGGACAGGGGACGAACGAGCAGTACTTC.

This clonotype was picked up a small number of times. V usage is TRBV5-4 and J usage is TRBJ1-1; D remains ambiguous. CDR1 is SGHNT, CDR2 YYREEE, per germline (reference sequence). Between the trimmed V and J ends, which lost 4 bases and 5 bases, there was a span of 12 bases. This CDR3 comprises 13 residues. For the CDR3, the DNA is TGTGCCAGCAGCCCGCGGGGAGGGACTGAAGCTTTCTTT. As protein: CASSPRGGTEAFF.

The chain employs TRBV6-5 and TRBJ2-7; TRBD1 aligns across 9 bases. The CDR3 has 13 amino acids. Germline V lookup: CDR1 MNHEY, CDR2 SVGAGI. The ends lost 5 bases at V and 5 bases at J; junction bases unmatched: 4. The CDR3 here is CASSRDRANEQYF. The CDR3 DNA reads TGTGCCAGCAGTCGGGACAGGGCCAACGAGCAGTACTTC.

The V gene is TRBV10-3, the J gene TRBJ1-5; 9 bases are shared with TRBD1. The CDR3 is made up of 13 amino acids. Unmatched junction bases numbered 2, after V lost 6 bases and J lost 5 bases. Germline V lookup: CDR1 ENHRY, CDR2 SYGVKD. The CDR3 is CAISDRGDQPQHF. CDR3 coding DNA: TGTGCCATCAGCGACAGGGGGGATCAGCCCCAGCATTTT.

V and J are TRBV5-1 and TRBJ2-7; 9 bases map to TRBD1. The V segment lost 5 bases and the J segment 4 bases; nucleotides outside the gene matches: 7. Germline lookup yields CDR1 SGHRS and CDR2 YFSETQ. This CDR3 has 14 amino acids. CDR3 nucleotides: TGCGCCAGCAGTCGGACAGGGGAATCGTACGAGCAGTACTTC. Translation gives CASSRTGESYEQYF.

This clonotype came up many times. The chain is built from TRBV27 and TRBJ2-3, with 12 bases that match TRBD2. Germline V gene sequence: CDR1 MNHEY, CDR2 SMNVEV (reference sequence). The CDR3 runs 15 residues. Trimming removed 4 bases from V and 1 base from J; junction bases left unmatched: 0. This CDR3 reads CASSWTSGGTDTQYF. DNA of the CDR3: TGTGCCAGCAGTTGGACTAGCGGGGGCACAGATACGCAGTATTTT.

This clonotype appeared many times. The chain joins TRBV6-5 to TRBJ1-1; no clear D. Germline V gene data show CDR1 as MNHEY and CDR2 as SVGAGI. The CDR3 has 13 amino acids. V shed 5 bases and J shed 4 bases, with 11 bases lying between them. The CDR3 nucleotides read TGTGCCAGCAGTCCGGCACTCACCACTGAAGCTTTCTTT. Translation: CASSPALTTEAFF.

This clonotype was counted at least ten times. V gene TRBV29-1 combines with J gene TRBJ1-4, with D maybe TRBD1 (5 bases). Trimming cost V 3 bases and J 8 bases, with 16 bases left between them. CDR1 and CDR2 (germline): SQVTM, ANQGSEA. The CDR3 sequence is 14 residues long. The DNA for the CDR3 is TGCAGCGTTGATCTAGGGCAGGGAAGCGAAAAACTGTTTTTT. Residues: CSVDLGQGSEKLFF.

By sample share, this clonotype is medium-sized. V gene TRBV19 combines with J gene TRBJ2-7, with 7 bases matching TRBD2. Unmatched junction bases numbered 4, after V lost 3 bases and J lost 2 bases. The CDR3 is 14 amino acids. In germline, CDR1 is LNHDA, CDR2 SQIVND (reference sequence). DNA of the CDR3: TGTGCCAGTAGTATGGGGGGGTTCCCCTACGAGCAGTACTTC. Its translation: CASSMGGFPYEQYF.